These 15 T cell receptor beta chains originate from one sample sequenced in a study of blood T cell repertoires in COVID-19. Sequencing used immunoSEQ multiplex PCR; TCRdb keeps in-frame clones, though not all of them. The table has hundreds of thousands of clones, roughly 86% seen once. The sequenced material came from PBMCs or T cells enriched from blood (not recorded which). The receptor source for this set is a woman aged 40 to 55 with acute COVID-19.

J is TRBJ1-2 and V is TRBV19, with 8 bases lining up with TRBD1. This CDR3 is 14 amino acids long. The V and J ends lost 3 bases and 3 bases, in that order; junction bases with no gene match: 3. Looked up from germline, CDR1 is LNHDA and CDR2 is SQIVND (reference sequence). Written as DNA, the CDR3 is TGTGCCAGTAGTATTATGACAGGGGACTATGGCTACACCTTC. Translation: CASSIMTGDYGYTF.

The chain combines TRBV5-1 with TRBJ1-1; 8 nucleotides agree with TRBD1. Trimming cost V 3 bases and J 7 bases; bases outside gene matches: 5. This CDR3 region has 13 residues. Germline CDR1 reads SGHRS; CDR2 reads YFSETQ. The CDR3 reads CASSSGGAGEAFF. CDR3 bases: TGCGCCAGCAGCTCAGGGGGCGCAGGTGAAGCTTTCTTT. Full variable domain (missing parts from reference TRBV5-1 and TRBJ1-1): KAGVTQTPRYLIKTRGQQVTLSCSPISGHRSVSWYQQTPGQGLQFLFEYFSETQRNKGNFPGRFSGRQFSNSRSEMNVSTLELGDSALYLCASSSGGAGEAFFGQGTRLTVV.

The rearrangement joins TRBV5-4 to TRBJ2-1, with 7 bases matching TRBD2. The CDR3 loop spans 16 amino acids. J gave up 2 bases and V 0 bases, and 5 bases lay outside the gene matches. Germline CDR1 SGHNT, CDR2 YYREEE (reference sequence). The CDR3 bases are TGTGCCAGCAGCTTGGGGGGAGGGGCGACCTACAATGAGCAGTTCTTC. It specifies CASSLGGGATYNEQFF.

The gene calls are TRBV4-2 and TRBJ1-6; 8 bases align to TRBD1. CDR3 size: 16 residues. V trimming: 0 bases; J trimming: 7 bases; junction bases outside the gene matches: 5. Germline CDR1 and CDR2: LGHNA and YNFKEQ. This CDR3 is CASSQDLNRGNSPLHF. The CDR3 DNA is TGTGCCAGCAGCCAAGATCTGAACAGGGGGAATTCACCCCTCCACTTT.

The V gene is TRBV13, the J gene TRBJ2-7; a weak D match, TRBD1 (5 bases). Germline CDR1 is PRHDT and CDR2 is FYEKMQ (reference sequence). The CDR3 length is 13 residues. V lost 2 bases to trimming and J lost 4 bases, with 9 bases between them. The CDR3 sequence is CASSLTGIYEQYF. The CDR3 DNA sequence: TGTGCCAGCAGCTTAACAGGCATTTACGAGCAGTACTTC.

The genes are TRBV5-1 and TRBJ1-4; tentative D call: TRBD1 (5 bases). V was clipped by 2 bases and J by 5 bases, with 10 bases between them. Germline values: CDR1 SGHRS, CDR2 YFSETQ. The CDR3 length is 14 residues. The CDR3 sequence is CASSFGQPNEKLFF. The CDR3 coding sequence is TGCGCCAGCAGCTTCGGACAACCCAATGAAAAACTGTTTTTT. The full variable domain, completed using reference TRBV5-1 and TRBJ1-4, is KAGVTQTPRYLIKTRGQQVTLSCSPISGHRSVSWYQQTPGQGLQFLFEYFSETQRNKGNFPGRFSGRQFSNSRSEMNVSTLELGDSALYLCASSFGQPNEKLFFGSGTQLSVL.

The chain uses TRBV7-9 and TRBJ1-5; maybe TRBD1 (6 bases). This CDR3 is 14 amino acids long. Germline loops: CDR1 SEHNR, CDR2 FQNEAQ (reference sequence). Trimming left V 1 base short and J 7 bases short, with 11 bases between. The CDR3 protein is CASSLGQGWQPQHF. CDR3 DNA: TGTGCCAGCAGCTTAGGGCAGGGGTGGCAGCCCCAGCATTTT.

This clone has only one observation. This sequence joins TRBV19 and TRBJ1-5; D unresolved. The CDR3 extends over 12 amino acids. The ends were cut back, 1 base at V and 5 bases at J, with 3 bases in the middle. Per germline, CDR1 LNHDA and CDR2 SQIVND (reference sequence). CDR3 loop: CASSIVDQPQHF. CDR3 in DNA: TGTGCCAGTAGTATAGTCGATCAGCCCCAGCATTTT.

This clone was detected only a few times. V gene TRBV6-5 combines with J gene TRBJ1-1; no firm D call. The CDR3 consists of 13 residues. Deletions cut 4 bases from V and 1 base from J, with 7 bases between. Germline CDR1 MNHEY, CDR2 SVGAGI. The CDR3 sequence: CASSSDWNTEAFF. Here the CDR3 DNA reads TGTGCCAGCAGTTCCGACTGGAACACTGAAGCTTTCTTT.

The chain joins TRBV18 to TRBJ2-7; the D gene is possibly TRBD2 (5 bases). This CDR3 region has 13 residues. V was pared by 3 bases and J by 5 bases, with 11 bases between. Germline values: CDR1 KGHSH, CDR2 LQKENI. CDR3 bases: TGTGCCAGCTCACCGGCAGGACTCGACGAGCAGTACTTC. Amino acid sequence: CASSPAGLDEQYF.

CDR3 nucleotide sequence: TGCGCCAGCAGCTTGAGGGACAGGGAATGGGAAAAACTGTTTTTT. Translation gives CASSLRDREWEKLFF. The chain has TRBV5-1 and TRBJ1-4; 9 nucleotides align to TRBD1. CDR1 and CDR2 (germline): SGHRS, YFSETQ. This CDR3 is 15 amino acids long. The V and J ends lost 1 base and 8 bases, in that order; junction bases with no gene match: 6. Drawing the rest from reference TRBV5-1 and TRBJ1-4, the complete variable domain is KAGVTQTPRYLIKTRGQQVTLSCSPISGHRSVSWYQQTPGQGLQFLFEYFSETQRNKGNFPGRFSGRQFSNSRSEMNVSTLELGDSALYLCASSLRDREWEKLFFGSGTQLSVL.

V is TRBV9 and J is TRBJ1-2; D is possibly TRBD1 (5 bases). CDR1 is SGDLS and CDR2 is YYNGEE in the germline V gene. Between the trimmed V and J ends, which lost 3 bases and 5 bases, there was a span of 5 bases. The CDR3 totals 11 residues. The DNA for the CDR3 is TGTGCCAGCAGCGGACAGTATGGCTACACCTTC. Translation gives CASSGQYGYTF.

The sample holds one count of this clone. The chain uses TRBV13 and TRBJ1-2, with unresolved D. Trimming stripped 2 bases from V and 7 bases from J, with 11 bases between. Germline values: CDR1 PRHDT, CDR2 FYEKMQ (reference sequence). The CDR3 covers 13 residues. In DNA, the CDR3 is TGTGCCAGCAGCTTAAGGCCCGACTTTGGCTACACCTTC. Its translation is CASSLRPDFGYTF.

The V call is TRBV27, the J call TRBJ2-7; D ambiguous. In germline, CDR1 is MNHEY, CDR2 SMNVEV (reference sequence). This CDR3 comprises 12 residues. The germline V and J ends were trimmed by 7 bases and 0 bases, with 7 bases remaining between them. DNA for the CDR3: TGTGCCAGCATGGGCAACTCCTACGAGCAGTACTTC. It codes for CASMGNSYEQYF.

This sequence joins TRBV27 and TRBJ2-7; D unclear. The ends were cut back, 3 bases at V and 5 bases at J, with 8 bases in the middle. The CDR3 has 12 residues. CDR1 and CDR2 (germline): MNHEY, SMNVEV (reference sequence). The CDR3 region is CASSFSGHEQYF. CDR3 nucleotides: TGTGCCAGCAGTTTCTCTGGGCACGAGCAGTACTTC.